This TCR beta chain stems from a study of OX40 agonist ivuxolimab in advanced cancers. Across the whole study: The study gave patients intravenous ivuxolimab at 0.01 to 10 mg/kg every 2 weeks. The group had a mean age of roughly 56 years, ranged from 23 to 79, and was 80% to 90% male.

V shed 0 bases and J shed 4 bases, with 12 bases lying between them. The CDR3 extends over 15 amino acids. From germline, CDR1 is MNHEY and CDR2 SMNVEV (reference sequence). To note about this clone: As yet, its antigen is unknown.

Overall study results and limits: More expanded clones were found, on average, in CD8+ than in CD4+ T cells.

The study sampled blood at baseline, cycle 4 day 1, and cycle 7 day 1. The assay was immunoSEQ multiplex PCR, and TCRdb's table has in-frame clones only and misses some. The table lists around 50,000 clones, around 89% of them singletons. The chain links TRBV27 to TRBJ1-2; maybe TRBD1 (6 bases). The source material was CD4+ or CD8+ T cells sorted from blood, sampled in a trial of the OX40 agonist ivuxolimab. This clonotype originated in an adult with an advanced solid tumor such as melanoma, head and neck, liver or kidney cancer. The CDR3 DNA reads TGTGCCAGCAGTTTATCCCGGACAGACCCCTATGGCTACACCTTC. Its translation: CASSLSRTDPYGYTF.